Below are 25 T cell receptor beta chains sequenced from a single sample in a study of blood T cell repertoires in COVID-19. Produced via immunoSEQ multiplex PCR; TCRdb's table is partial and in-frame only. The profile shows about 250,000 clones, about four fifths of them singletons. Sequencing input: peripheral blood. All receptors derive from a woman in her 70s with acute or convalescent COVID-19.

The rearrangement links TRBV19 to TRBJ1-5; maybe TRBD1 (5 bases). The CDR3 runs 14 residues. Germline lookup yields CDR1 LNHDA and CDR2 SQIVND (reference sequence). V gave up 9 bases and J gave up 5 bases, with 17 bases separating them. The CDR3 DNA reads TGTGCCAGCCACTCCGTGGGGGGAGATCAGCCCCAGCATTTT. Protein sequence: CASHSVGGDQPQHF.

The chain recombines TRBV20-1 with TRBJ1-4; 7 bases are shared with TRBD1. The CDR3 length is 14 residues. Germline trimming cut 3 bases from V and 7 bases from J; bases unmatched to any gene: 8. The germline gives CDR1 DFQATT, CDR2 SNEGSKA (reference sequence). The DNA of the CDR3 is TGCAGTGCTAGTCCCGACAGGGTGCGTGAAAAACTGTTTTTT. Translated: CSASPDRVREKLFF.

Comment on this clone: Other DNA sequences in the sample encode the same CDR3. The gene calls are TRBV20-1 and TRBJ1-1; a possible D gene is TRBD1 (5 bases). With 1 base removed from V and 8 bases from J, the gap between germline ends came to 8 bases. This CDR3 spans 11 amino acids. Germline values: CDR1 DFQATT, CDR2 SNEGSKA (reference sequence). The CDR3: CSARVDREAFF. CDR3 DNA: TGCAGTGCTAGAGTAGACAGAGAAGCTTTCTTT.

The chain recombines TRBV11-2 with TRBJ1-2; D perhaps matches TRBD1 (6 bases). The CDR3 runs 14 residues. In germline, CDR1 is SGHAT, CDR2 FQNNGV. V was trimmed by 1 base and J by 5 bases, leaving 11 bases between them. CDR3: CASSLGDMVYGYTF. The CDR3 region has the DNA TGTGCCAGCAGCTTAGGGGACATGGTTTATGGCTACACCTTC.

This chain connects TRBV30 to TRBJ1-3, with a possible D match to TRBD1 (6 bases). Germline values: CDR1 GTSNPN, CDR2 SVGIG (reference sequence). The CDR3 runs 15 residues. V gave up 3 bases and J gave up 4 bases, with 16 bases separating them. CDR3: CAWSFTGTRGNTIYF. Written as DNA, the CDR3 is TGTGCCTGGAGCTTCACCGGGACAAGAGGAAACACCATATATTTT.

This sequence joins TRBV4-2 and TRBJ2-5, with unresolved D. The CDR3 consists of 13 residues. Germline-derived CDR1 and CDR2 are LGHNA and YNFKEQ. V lost 1 base, J lost 3 bases, and 6 bases lay in between. The CDR3 DNA reads TGTGCCAGCAGCCAAGTCACTGAAGAGACCCAGTACTTC. The encoded protein is CASSQVTEETQYF.

This clone was seen a handful of times. This rearrangement joins TRBV27 to TRBJ1-4; D call uncertain. The V and J ends lost 3 bases and 5 bases respectively, with 13 bases between them. CDR1 MNHEY and CDR2 SMNVEV come from the germline V gene (reference sequence). The CDR3 extends over 15 amino acids. This chain's CDR3 is CASSFSNEANEKLFF. Written as DNA, the CDR3 is TGTGCCAGCAGTTTCTCGAACGAGGCGAATGAAAAACTGTTTTTT.

Note on this clone: A junction end diverges from the germline sequence, so it may reflect a read error. V gene TRBV7-7 combines with J gene TRBJ2-1, with TRBD2 identical over 9 bases. Per the germline V gene, CDR1 is SSHAT and CDR2 is FNYEAQ (reference sequence). This CDR3 spans 16 amino acids. The CDR3 region is CASSTEAGGTYNEQFF. As DNA, the CDR3 is TGTGCTAGCAGCACAGAAGCGGGGGGTACTTACAATGAGCAGTTCTTC.

The chain combines TRBV7-2 with TRBJ1-1, with a possible D match to TRBD1 (5 bases). Germline V gene sequence: CDR1 SGHTA, CDR2 FQGNSA. V lost 4 bases and J lost 2, with 17 bases in between. This CDR3 is built from 16 residues. CDR3 sequence (DNA): TGTGCCAGCAGCTCCCCTCCCCTGGGGGGTAACACTGAAGCTTTCTTT. It yields the protein CASSSPPLGGNTEAFF.

The chain carries TRBV3-1 (or the pseudogene TRBV3-2) and TRBJ2-7; 8 bases line up with TRBD1. With 0 bases clipped from V and 1 base from J, the junction kept 5 bases outside the gene matches. The germline gives CDR1 LGHDT, CDR2 YNNKEL (reference sequence). The CDR3 contains 16 residues. The CDR3 DNA is TGTGCCAGCAGCCAAGAGACAAGGACAGGGTCCTACGAGCAGTACTTC. It codes for CASSQETRTGSYEQYF.

This clone is a singleton in its sample. The rearrangement links TRBV5-1 to TRBJ2-3; TRBD2 is a possible D gene (6 bases). The CDR3 is 12 residues long. Trimming cost V 7 bases and J 4 bases, with 10 bases left between them. Germline CDR1 reads SGHRS; CDR2 reads YFSETQ. The CDR3 coding sequence is TGCGCCAGCGGTGCGGGACCAGATACGCAGTATTTT. This translates into CASGAGPDTQYF.

The chain is built from TRBV7-9 and TRBJ2-2; 7 bases are a match to TRBD1. Looked up from germline, CDR1 is SEHNR and CDR2 is FQNEAQ (reference sequence). The CDR3 is 14 residues long. The trim removed 8 bases at V and 2 bases at J, leaving 5 bases unmatched. DNA of the CDR3: TGTGCCAGCCGGACAGGTAGAAACACCGGGGAGCTGTTTTTT. Protein sequence: CASRTGRNTGELFF.

This clone was picked up one time. Here the CDR3 DNA reads TGTGCCAGTAGTATTGGCACAGGGGGCGGATCACCCCTCCACTTT. As protein: CASSIGTGGGSPLHF. The chain is built from TRBV19 and TRBJ1-6; TRBD1 aligns across 9 bases. Germline V gene data show CDR1 as LNHDA and CDR2 as SQIVND (reference sequence). Trimming cost V 3 bases and J 10 bases; bases outside gene matches: 7. The CDR3 is 15 amino acids.

The chain combines TRBV7-9 with TRBJ1-1; 12 bases map to TRBD1. The V and J ends lost 5 bases and 3 bases, in that order; junction bases with no gene match: 7. The CDR3 runs 16 residues. Germline V gene sequence: CDR1 SEHNR, CDR2 FQNEAQ (reference sequence). CDR3 DNA: TGTGCCAGCAGCCCAGGGACAGGGGGCATGGACACTGAAGCTTTCTTT. Protein sequence: CASSPGTGGMDTEAFF.

The chain links TRBV5-4 to TRBJ2-3; D might be TRBD2 (6 bases). V dropped 4 bases and J dropped 2 bases, with 11 bases sitting between them. Germline V gene sequence: CDR1 SGHNT, CDR2 YYREEE (reference sequence). The CDR3 has 14 amino acids. As DNA, the CDR3 is TGTGCCAGCAGCCGGGACTCTAACACAGATACGCAGTATTTT. It yields the protein CASSRDSNTDTQYF.

J is TRBJ2-1 and V is TRBV15; D possibly corresponds to TRBD1 (6 bases). Trimming removed 3 bases from V and 9 bases from J, with 21 bases in between. There are 16 residues in the CDR3. In germline, CDR1 is LNHNV, CDR2 YYDKDF (reference sequence). CDR3 sequence: CATSRKTGRGGGEQFF. The CDR3 DNA reads TGTGCCACCAGCAGGAAGACAGGCAGAGGGGGTGGTGAGCAGTTCTTC. Full variable domain (remainder filled in from reference TRBV15 and TRBJ2-1): DAMVIQNPRYQVTQFGKPVTLSCSQTLNHNVMYWYQQKSSQAPKLLFHYYDKDFNNEADTPDNFQSRRPNTSFCFLDIRSPGLGDTAMYLCATSRKTGRGGGEQFFGPGTRLTVL.

This clone has just one count. The rearrangement links TRBV5-6 to TRBJ2-7; D uncertain. CDR1 and CDR2 from the germline V gene are SGHDT and YYEEEE. The length of the CDR3 is 15 residues. The V and J ends lost 4 bases and 0 bases respectively, with 14 bases between them. CDR3 nucleotide sequence: TGTGCCAGCAGCCTCCGGCGGCTGGACTCCTACGAGCAGTACTTC. The encoded protein is CASSLRRLDSYEQYF.

J is TRBJ1-5 and V is TRBV2; TRBD1 agrees at 8 bases. The CDR3 has 14 amino acids. V lost 7 bases and J lost 2; bases outside the gene matches: 4. CDR1 SNHLY and CDR2 FYNNEI come from the germline V gene. The CDR3, as DNA: TGTGCCAGCATTCTGGACAGGGGCAATCAGCCCCAGCATTTT. It translates to CASILDRGNQPQHF. Combining the CDR3 with reference TRBV2 and TRBJ1-5 gives the whole variable domain EPEVTQTPSHQVTQMGQEVILRCVPISNHLYFYWYRQILGQKVEFLVSFYNNEISEKSEIFDDQFSVERPDGSNFTLKIRSTKLEDSAMYFCASILDRGNQPQHFGDGTRLSIL.

This clone was counted only a few times. Other DNA sequences of this sample code for an identical CDR3. This sequence joins TRBV7-9 and TRBJ1-2; D remains ambiguous. This CDR3 comprises 14 residues. The V and J ends lost 1 base and 1 base respectively, with 7 bases between them. Germline values: CDR1 SEHNR, CDR2 FQNEAQ (reference sequence). This CDR3 reads CASSLDSVNYGYTF. The CDR3 bases are TGTGCCAGCAGCTTAGATTCGGTTAACTATGGCTACACCTTC.

The chain links TRBV9 to TRBJ2-7; TRBD1 agrees at 9 bases. CDR1 and CDR2 (germline): SGDLS, YYNGEE. Losses at the gene ends were 0 bases for V and 3 bases for J; bases not matched to a gene: 4. There are 15 residues in the CDR3. The CDR3 here is CASSVDGTGFYEQYF. The CDR3 bases are TGTGCCAGCAGCGTAGATGGGACAGGGTTCTACGAGCAGTACTTC.

The chain joins TRBV10-3 to TRBJ2-2; the D gene is possibly TRBD1 (5 bases). The CDR3 contains 14 residues. CDR1 and CDR2 from the germline V gene are ENHRY and SYGVKD. Trimming removed 6 bases at V and 4 bases at J, with 12 bases between. CDR3 sequence: CAISRDRGTGELFF. The CDR3 DNA reads as TGTGCCATCAGCAGGGATCGAGGCACCGGGGAGCTGTTTTTT.

The V gene is TRBV5-4, the J gene TRBJ1-6, with D unclear. CDR1 and CDR2 from the germline V gene are SGHNT and YYREEE (reference sequence). The CDR3 extends over 15 amino acids. V lost 0 bases and J 9 bases, leaving 13 bases between the germline ends. The CDR3 loop reads CASSLGHLGSSPLHF. CDR3 sequence (DNA): TGTGCCAGCAGCTTGGGACACCTTGGCAGTTCACCCCTCCACTTT.

This clone showed up just once. The V and J genes are TRBV4-3 and TRBJ2-2, with 9 bases fitting TRBD1. The J segment lost 1 base and the V segment lost 3 bases, leaving 9 bases of the junction unmatched. The CDR3 consists of 18 residues. Germline assignment: CDR1 LGHNA and CDR2 YSLEER. The CDR3 sequence is CASSQNRRGQGNTGELFF. The CDR3 nucleotides read TGCGCCAGCAGCCAGAATCGGAGGGGACAGGGGAACACCGGGGAGCTGTTTTTT.

J is TRBJ2-1 and V is TRBV28, with a tentative D call TRBD1 (6 bases). The CDR3 has 14 amino acids. V lost 3 bases to trimming and J lost 7 bases, with 13 bases between them. Germline CDR1 and CDR2: MDHEN and SYDVKM. The DNA for the CDR3 is TGTGCCAGCAGTTTGTGGACAGTGCAAAATGAGCAGTTCTTC. Its protein is CASSLWTVQNEQFF.

The V and J genes are TRBV27 and TRBJ2-5; 11 nucleotides agree with TRBD2. Germline CDR1 reads MNHEY; CDR2 reads SMNVEV (reference sequence). The CDR3 is 15 residues long. The V and J ends lost 6 bases and 5 bases, in that order; junction bases with no gene match: 8. The CDR3 loop is CASRSTSGGRETQYF. CDR3 DNA sequence: TGTGCCAGCAGATCCACTAGCGGGGGCAGGGAGACCCAGTACTTC.